Detailed here is one T cell receptor beta chain. The clone's antigen remains unknown. There are no base qualities to consult, and no much larger clone falls within one base. The data originate from a study of beta chain features in type 1 diabetes (dated by TCRdb to the late 2010s). In the study overall: Patients and healthy donors did not differ in mean age, gender distribution, total cell number or subset yield. Regulatory and stem cell-like memory subsets were obtained from only 8 patients and about eight healthy donors, while naive and central memory subsets were obtained from all 30 or so donors. A total of 90 million to 120 million sorted cells were examined across all samples, and a strong correlation was observed between cell number per subset and RNA yield. In the study, TCRB repertoires of sorted circulating CD4+ T cell subsets from recently diagnosed type 1 diabetes patients were compared with those of matched healthy donors. Beyond this particular receptor, the publication reports: Shorter templates might be favored by PCR, yet because patient and control samples were amplified and corrected together, any such skew would affect both groups equally. Type 1 diabetes patients showed a moderate but significant shortening of TCRB CDR3 length in all four CD4+ subsets. The naive, central memory and regulatory TCRB repertoires appeared to resemble one another more closely among patients than among healthy donors. At VDJ recombination sites, patients with type 1 diabetes made fewer insertions and deleted more nucleotides, a pattern implying thymic rearrangement abnormalities. Sequencing cDNA rather than genomic DNA could over-represent highly expressing activated cells, although activation and CD3 levels did not differ between groups. HLA sub-analyses involved small numbers of individuals, so any influence of HLA type on TCRB rearrangement remained unresolved.

The cysteine opens and the phenylalanine closes a CDR3 of 15 amino acids. Left in the record is the CDR3 DNA by itself, 45 bases read in frame from the first base. Trimming removed 3 bases from V and 2 bases from J, leaving 13 bases between the germline ends. The CDR1 and CDR2 encoded by the germline V gene (reference sequence) are SGHNT and YYREEE. A single peripheral blood draw of approximately 0.11 L on average was collected from each donor into heparinised tubes. Using a panel that included CD45RO, CCR7, CD25, CD127, CD95 and CD27, naive, central memory, regulatory and stem cell-like memory CD4+ T cells were sorted on a BD FACSAria II. All sorted populations exceeded 98% purity. PBMCs were isolated right away by Lymphoprep density gradient centrifugation and were stained directly, without culture. So that batch effects would be minimized, each experiment stained and sorted samples in pairs, pairing one healthy donor with one patient.

All of the isolated RNA was reverse transcribed with the High Capacity cDNA Reverse Transcription Kit, so expressed TCRB transcripts were sequenced. Naive, central memory and regulatory T cell samples underwent deep immunoSEQ sequencing, averaging approximately 3.3 million total reads per sample. Sorted cells were lysed in RLT buffer, and RNA was extracted using DNase-treated RNeasy Micro or Mini kits according to cell number. To prevent cross-contamination, every cell subset was processed on its own, while patient and healthy donor samples were processed together. The immunoSEQ multiplex PCR was used to amplify TCRB sequences from cDNA, generating 87-bp fragments that spanned the CDR3 region. Sequencing of the amplicons was performed on the Illumina HiSeq platform. For the original study's pipeline: Synthetic template baselines were used to correct PCR bias computationally, reads within Hamming distance 2 were collapsed, and singletons that could not be merged were discarded. Reads were aligned to IMGT to assign V, D and J genes, CDR3 length, and insertions or deletions at six rearrangement sites. Within each subset, clonotype counts were normalized to sorted cell number, and only after that were true diversity and Gini coefficients computed with the tcR R package. The overlap coefficient, calculated on TCRB nucleotide sequences, was used to quantify repertoire sharing. As a proxy for the pre-selection repertoire, out-of-frame TCRB sequences from naive cells were analyzed. The table comes from immuneACCESS by way of TCRdb, which keeps in-frame sequences with V and J called. Part of the clones is missing from these tables; in studies checked, under half for an unresolved V gene and the rest for unknown reasons. Clone size and V and J calls were adopted from that table, with D and trimming inferred from the DNA. Present in this sample are around 310,000 clones, approximately 13% of which were seen just once. Around 0.016% of the sample is held by the ten biggest clonotypes.

This receptor was obtained from a woman aged 18-30 years with type 1 diabetes. Source material: naive CD4+ T cells from blood. According to the study, the label for this sample's cell subset or site signals: true naive CD4+ T cells. The chain links TRBV5-4 with TRBJ2-3, and possibly TRBD2, on 6 matching bases. The sequence in DNA is TGTGCCAGCAGCTCCGGGACTGCAACCACAGATACGCAGTATTTT. Translated, it gives CASSSGTATTDTQYF.